This TCR beta chain was documented in a study of OX40 agonist ivuxolimab in advanced cancers. Patients with autoimmune history or systemic immunosuppression were excluded. Peripheral blood came from all dose cohorts at three timepoints. The V gene's germline CDR1 is SGHTA and CDR2 FQGTGA. CDR3 length equals 13 residues. Trimming pared 5 bases from V and 4 bases from J, leaving 9 bases between. Study-wide points: Doses of 0.1 to 3.0 mg/kg were accompanied by clonal expansion of CD4+ and CD8+ blood T cells by week 6. Low normalized T-cell clonal expansion also characterized some of the nonresponders.

Points on this clone: Antigen specificity is unknown.

Assay: immunoSEQ multiplex PCR; the TCRdb copy retains only in-frame clones and omits some. The sample contains fewer than 15,000 clones, around 87% of which appear only once. The chain carries TRBV7-3 and TRBJ2-1; D perhaps matches TRBD1 (6 bases). The sequence was collected from an adult with an advanced solid tumor such as melanoma, head and neck, liver or kidney cancer. The sequencing used CD4+ or CD8+ T cells sorted from blood, collected in a trial of the OX40 agonist ivuxolimab. This CDR3 is CASSRTVYNEQFF. The CDR3 DNA reads TGTGCCAGCAGCAGGACAGTTTACAATGAGCAGTTCTTC.